This passage covers 4 T cell receptor beta chains from one sample sequenced in a study of long-term antiretroviral therapy in people with HIV. The assay used was immunoSEQ (version v3.0), run at survey level. Some clones are missing from TCRdb's copy, which holds only in-frame ones; the method was immunoSEQ multiplex PCR. Here the sample spans tens of thousands of clones, around 85% being singletons. This specimen was unsorted PBMCs, taken 2.3 years after starting antiretroviral therapy. The receptors shown here come from a man in his forties with HIV.

J is TRBJ2-7 and V is TRBV6-1, with TRBD1 identical over 7 bases. Germline CDR1 is MNHNS and CDR2 is SASEGT. Germline trimming cut 6 bases from V and 2 bases from J; bases unmatched to any gene: 10. The CDR3 spans 15 residues. CDR3 in DNA: TGTGCCAGCAGCTCACAAACCGGGACAGCCTACGAGCAGTACTTC. Protein sequence: CASSSQTGTAYEQYF.

The chain recombines TRBV27 with TRBJ1-1, with 8 bases that match TRBD1. Looked up from germline, CDR1 is MNHEY and CDR2 is SMNVEV (reference sequence). CDR3 length equals 15 residues. J gave up 0 bases and V 6 bases, and 6 bases lay outside the gene matches. CDR3 in DNA: TGTGCCAGCAGATACAGGGGGTCCTTGAACACTGAAGCTTTCTTT. This sequence encodes CASRYRGSLNTEAFF.

This chain connects TRBV5-1 to TRBJ2-3, with 10 bases lining up with TRBD2. This CDR3 is 16 amino acids long. V gave up 0 bases and J gave up 3 bases; unmatched junction bases: 4. CDR1 is SGHRS, CDR2 YFSETQ, per germline. The CDR3 region is CASSLASGRGTDTQYF. CDR3 DNA sequence: TGCGCCAGCAGCTTGGCTAGCGGGAGAGGGACAGATACGCAGTATTTT.

J is TRBJ2-2 and V is TRBV7-8; D unclear. This CDR3 comprises 16 residues. Per the germline V gene, CDR1 is SGHVS and CDR2 is FQNEAQ. With 5 bases removed from V and 0 bases from J, the gap between germline ends came to 13 bases. The CDR3 region has the DNA TGTGCCAGCAGCCATGGACGGTGGACGAACACCGGGGAGCTGTTTTTT. Translated: CASSHGRWTNTGELFF.